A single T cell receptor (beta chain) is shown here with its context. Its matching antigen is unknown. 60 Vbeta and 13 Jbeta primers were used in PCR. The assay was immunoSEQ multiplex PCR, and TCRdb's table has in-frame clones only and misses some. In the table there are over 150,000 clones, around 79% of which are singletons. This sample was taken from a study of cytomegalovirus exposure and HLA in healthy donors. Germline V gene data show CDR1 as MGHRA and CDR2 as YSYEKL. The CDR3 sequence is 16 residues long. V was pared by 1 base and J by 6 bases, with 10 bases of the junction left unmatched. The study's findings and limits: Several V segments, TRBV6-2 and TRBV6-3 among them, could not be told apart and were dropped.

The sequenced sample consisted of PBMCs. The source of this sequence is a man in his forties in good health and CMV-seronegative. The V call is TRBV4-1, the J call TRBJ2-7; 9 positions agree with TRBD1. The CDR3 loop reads CASSQVNRTGVSEQYF. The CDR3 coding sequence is TGCGCCAGCAGCCAAGTGAATAGGACAGGGGTGAGCGAGCAGTACTTC.